The clone carrying this T cell receptor (beta chain) was recorded once. RNA amounts of about 0.5 to 1 ug underwent reverse transcription with random hexamers. The method of amplification for TCR beta CDR3 was immunoSEQ multiplex PCR, covering 54 Vbeta and 13 Jbeta. MiXCR was run by TCRdb on the immunoSEQ multiplex PCR reads, yielding one entry per CDR3 protein. The sample has fewer than 300,000 distinct CDR3 sequences, approximately 85% seen once. This entry comes from a study of CD8 T cells in Susac syndrome. Sequencing targeted TCR beta in T cells from blood (CD8+ and CD4+). V shed 2 bases and J shed 6 bases, with 22 bases lying between them. Looked up from germline, CDR1 is GTSNPN and CDR2 is SVGIG (reference sequence). CDR3 length equals 17 residues.

This chain joins TRBV30 and TRBJ1-4; no reliable D call. The source is a human donor with multiple sclerosis. Sequenced: CD8+ T cells from PBMCs. This CDR3 reads CAWSLTPSGAAHEKLFF. The CDR3 DNA reads TGTGCCTGGAGTCTTACCCCTTCAGGCGCGGCTCATGAAAAACTGTTTTTT.